The following is a T cell receptor beta chain sequence with its context. These data come from a study of cytomegalovirus exposure and HLA in healthy donors. Looked up from germline, CDR1 is MNHEY and CDR2 is SMNVEV (reference sequence). V lost 6 bases to trimming and J lost 8 bases, with 22 bases between them. The CDR3 contains 15 residues. The PCR contained 60 Vbeta and 13 Jbeta primers. The assay was immunoSEQ multiplex PCR, and TCRdb's table has in-frame clones only and misses some. The repertoire holds fewer than 250,000 clones, with approximately 85% as singletons. The V gene is TRBV27, the J gene TRBJ1-2, with D unclear. The receptor comes from a man aged 18-30 years in good health and CMV-seronegative. Sequences were obtained from PBMCs. CDR3 sequence reads: CASSQLNPDLRGYTF. The CDR3 DNA reads TGTGCCAGCAGCCAACTAAATCCGGACTTGAGGGGCTACACCTTC.